One and the same sample provided the 5 T cell receptor beta chains below, sequenced in a study of response to subunit inactivated influenza vaccine. TCRdb reprocessed the RT-PCR reads via MiXCR and lists one record per CDR3 protein. The data contain roughly 570,000 distinct CDR3 sequences, 14% of them singletons. The source was PBMCs from blood, collected 11 to 12 days after vaccination. Receptor source: a man in his fifties or sixties who received an inactivated influenza vaccine.

CDR3 residues: CASSHGSGIFNEQFF. The CDR3 DNA is TGTGCCAGCAGCCACGGTAGCGGGATTTTCAATGAGCAGTTCTTC. The chain has TRBV12-3 or TRBV12-4 and TRBJ2-1; 8 bases fit TRBD2. J was trimmed by 6 bases and V by 6 bases; bases with no gene match: 10. The CDR3 has 15 residues.

V usage is TRBV7-2 and J usage is TRBJ2-2; D perhaps matches TRBD2 (6 bases). V was cut by 5 bases and J by 5 bases, with 12 bases left in between. CDR3 size: 14 residues. Germline assignment: CDR1 SGHTA and CDR2 FQGNSA. CDR3 sequence: CASSHRGRTGELFF. CDR3 coding DNA: TGTGCCAGCAGCCACCGGGGGAGAACCGGGGAGCTGTTTTTT.

This clonotype was seen many times. The chain is built from TRBV7-9 and TRBJ2-7, with D uncertain. This CDR3 spans 13 amino acids. The V end lost 0 bases, the J end lost 3 bases, and 6 bases lay between the germline ends. Germline CDR1 reads SEHNR; CDR2 reads FQNEAQ (reference sequence). The CDR3 reads CASSLAWGYEQYF. As DNA, the CDR3 is TGTGCCAGCAGCTTAGCTTGGGGCTACGAGCAGTACTTC.

The rearrangement joins TRBV4-2 to TRBJ2-3, with 7 bases aligning to TRBD1. The CDR3 is 15 amino acids. Germline V CDR1 and CDR2: LGHNA, YNFKEQ. The trim removed 4 bases at V and 6 bases at J, leaving 10 bases unmatched. The CDR3 DNA sequence: TGTGCCAGCAGCCCGAGGGGGACAGTACAGGATACGCAGTATTTT. Translation gives CASSPRGTVQDTQYF.

This chain joins TRBV5-1 and TRBJ2-1, with 7 nucleotides matching TRBD2. Trimming took 0 bases from V and 8 from J; bases not matched to a gene: 5. Germline V gene lookup returns CDR1 SGHRS and CDR2 YFSETQ. The CDR3 totals 14 residues. CDR3 region: CASSLETSPYEQFF. In DNA form, the CDR3 reads TGCGCCAGCAGCTTGGAGACTAGCCCATATGAGCAGTTCTTC.